The entry below describes one T cell receptor beta chain. The entry originates in a study of blood T cell repertoires in COVID-19. Study as a whole: T cells, B-cell-depleted T cells, or PBMCs provided the cDNA or gDNA that served as material.

Authors' analysis steps: Amplification of reference gene primers was used by the study to estimate nucleated cell counts. The assay was immunoSEQ multiplex PCR, and TCRdb's table has in-frame clones only and misses some. V and J calls plus clone size are reproduced from that table; the DNA served to infer D and trimming. The sample carries some 240,000 clones, around 84% recorded once. The J segment lost 0 bases and the V segment lost 5 bases, leaving 10 bases of the junction unmatched. Looked up from germline, CDR1 is MGHRA and CDR2 is YSYEKL. The CDR3 extends over 17 amino acids. Specimen: peripheral blood. The sequence derives from a woman aged 40 to 50 who had recovered from COVID-19. The gene calls are TRBV4-1 and TRBJ1-5; 7 positions match TRBD1. CDR3 bases: TGCGCCAGCAGCGGACAGGCTTATGTAGGTAGCAATCAGCCCCAGCATTTT. Protein: CASSGQAYVGSNQPQHF.